This paragraph covers one TCR beta chain sequence. The entry originates in a study of blood T cell repertoires in COVID-19. Sequencing was performed with immunoSEQ multiplex PCR; in TCRdb, only in-frame clones are kept and a portion is missing. Here the sample spans 150,000 to 200,000 clones, 89% being singletons. CDR3 size: 13 residues. V lost 5 bases to trimming and J lost 5 bases; unmatched junction nucleotides: 6. CDR1 and CDR2 from the germline V gene are MGHRA and YSYEKL. This receptor was obtained from a woman aged 18-29 years who had recovered from COVID-19. The chain uses TRBV4-1 and TRBJ2-7; 7 nucleotides line up with TRBD2. Sequencing used PBMCs or T cells enriched from blood (not recorded which). The CDR3 sequence is CASSSRRENEQYF. CDR3 coding DNA: TGCGCCAGCAGCAGTAGGCGGGAGAACGAGCAGTACTTC.